This entry describes one T cell receptor beta chain. Reverse transcription of roughly 0.5 to 1 ug RNA was performed with random hexamers. TCRdb analysed the immunoSEQ multiplex PCR reads with MiXCR anew, one entry per CDR3 protein. The table shows 130,000 or so distinct CDR3 sequences, with about 93% occurring only once. Germline assignment: CDR1 SQVTM and CDR2 ANQGSEA. V was trimmed by 1 base and J by 13 bases, leaving 5 bases between them. The CDR3 has 9 residues. This sample was included in a study of CD8 T cells in Susac syndrome. The material sequenced was CD4+ T cells from PBMCs. The gene calls are TRBV29-1 and TRBJ2-1; D gene ambiguous. The sequence came from a human donor in good health. DNA for the CDR3: TGCAGCGTTGAAGGGTCTCAGTTCTTC. This gives the protein CSVEGSQFF.